The 19 T cell receptor beta chains below were found in one sample sequenced in a study of control samples from healthy donors and cancer patients. Using immunoSEQ multiplex PCR, the repertoire was profiled, and TCRdb retains in-frame clones only, with some absent. The sample consists of about 170,000 clones, 90% to 95% of them appearing once. The sample comprised blood. The receptors come from a woman between 25 and 40 years old in good health.

The genes are TRBV6-2 or TRBV6-3 and TRBJ1-3; D remains unclear. This CDR3 is 14 amino acids long. The V gene lost 2 bases and the J gene lost 2 bases, with 7 bases spanning the gap. Germline CDR1 reads MNHEY; CDR2 reads SVGEGT. CDR3 in amino acids: CASSYELTGNTIYF. The DNA for the CDR3 is TGTGCCAGCAGTTACGAGTTAACTGGAAACACCATATATTTT.

The chain links TRBV7-2 to TRBJ1-5, with D uncertain. Trimming shortened V by 1 base and J by 5 bases, and 6 bases separated the two germline ends. This CDR3 is 13 amino acids long. Germline V gene data show CDR1 as SGHTA and CDR2 as FQGNSA. The CDR3 sequence is CASSLDSDQPQHF. CDR3 in DNA: TGTGCCAGCAGCTTAGACAGCGATCAGCCCCAGCATTTT.

The chain is built from TRBV11-3 and TRBJ1-2; D is uncertain. The germline V gene has CDR1 SGHNT and CDR2 YENEEA. The CDR3 is 13 amino acids. Trimming took off 1 base at V and 3 bases at J, with 6 bases between the two ends. The CDR3 spells CASSLGQDYGYTF. In nucleotides, the CDR3 is TGTGCCAGCAGCTTAGGGCAGGACTATGGCTACACCTTC.

V usage is TRBV7-7 and J usage is TRBJ2-3, with D possibly matching TRBD2 (6 bases). CDR1 SSHAT and CDR2 FNYEAQ come from the germline V gene (reference sequence). The length of the CDR3 is 13 residues. The V and J ends lost 3 bases and 6 bases respectively, with 10 bases between them. For the CDR3, the DNA is TGTGCCAGCAGCTTTATCCGGGGGGATACGCAGTATTTT. Protein sequence: CASSFIRGDTQYF. Full variable domain (rest looked up from reference TRBV7-7 and TRBJ2-3): GAGVSQSPRYKVTKRGQDVTLRCDPISSHATLYWYQQALGQGPEFLTYFNYEAQPDKSGLPSDRFSAERPEGSISTLTIQRTEQRDSAMYRCASSFIRGDTQYFGPGTRLTVL.

The J gene is TRBJ2-7, the V gene TRBV27; D gene uncertain. Germline V gene lookup returns CDR1 MNHEY and CDR2 SMNVEV (reference sequence). The CDR3 extends over 11 amino acids. The V end lost 8 bases, the J end lost 2 bases, and 7 bases lay between the germline ends. The CDR3 region has the DNA TGTGCCAGCGGGCGACCCTACGAGCAGTACTTC. Its protein product is CASGRPYEQYF.

The chain recombines TRBV18 with TRBJ2-1; the match to TRBD2 covers 10 bases. Germline loops: CDR1 KGHSH, CDR2 LQKENI. V was clipped by 0 bases and J by 10 bases; unmatched bases: 9. The CDR3 length is 16 residues. This CDR3 is CASSPPSLAGAGEQFF. CDR3 sequence (DNA): TGTGCCAGCTCACCACCGAGTCTAGCGGGAGCGGGGGAGCAGTTCTTC.

V gene TRBV19 combines with J gene TRBJ1-5, with 7 bases aligning to TRBD1. This CDR3 is 12 amino acids long. Germline V gene data show CDR1 as LNHDA and CDR2 as SQIVND (reference sequence). Trimming removed 7 bases from V and 5 bases from J; junction bases left unmatched: 2. The CDR3 DNA follows: TGTGCCAGTACTCAGGGGGATCAGCCCCAGCATTTT. This sequence encodes CASTQGDQPQHF.

The chain recombines TRBV6-5 with TRBJ2-7; D is unresolved. V dropped 0 bases and J dropped 0 bases, with 6 bases sitting between them. The CDR3 covers 14 residues. The germline V gene has CDR1 MNHEY and CDR2 SVGAGI. The CDR3 DNA reads TGTGCCAGCAGTTACTCGTGGGACTCCTACGAGCAGTACTTC. Translating gives CASSYSWDSYEQYF.

The chain recombines TRBV3-1 (or the pseudogene TRBV3-2) with TRBJ2-5; 11 nucleotides match TRBD2. Looked up from germline, CDR1 is LGHDT and CDR2 is YNNKEL (reference sequence). Losses at the gene ends were 2 bases for V and 2 bases for J; bases not matched to a gene: 1. The CDR3 runs 15 residues. In DNA form, the CDR3 reads TGTGCCAGCAGCCAAAGGACTAGCGGGCAAGAGACCCAGTACTTC. It codes for CASSQRTSGQETQYF.

The chain joins TRBV19 to TRBJ1-5, with D maybe TRBD1 (5 bases). The germline V and J ends were trimmed by 3 bases and 2 bases, with 11 bases remaining between them. Germline V CDR1 and CDR2: LNHDA, SQIVND (reference sequence). CDR3 length: 15 residues. This CDR3 reads CASSIGGLGNQPQHF. CDR3 nucleotide sequence: TGTGCCAGTAGTATCGGGGGGTTAGGCAATCAGCCCCAGCATTTT.

The gene calls are TRBV6-5 and TRBJ1-1; a possible D gene is TRBD1 (6 bases). Trimming removed 3 bases from V and 7 bases from J, with 12 bases in between. The CDR3 is 13 residues long. CDR1 is MNHEY and CDR2 is SVGAGI in the germline V gene. In DNA, the CDR3 is TGTGCCAGCAGTTATAGGGGGGGCATTGAAGCTTTCTTT. This translates into CASSYRGGIEAFF.

In this sample, this clone turned up a few times. The CDR3 DNA reads TGTGCCAGCAGCCAACTCGACAGGGACACCGGGGAGCTGTTTTTT. Amino acids: CASSQLDRDTGELFF. J is TRBJ2-2 and V is TRBV3-1 (or the pseudogene TRBV3-2); 7 bases align to TRBD1. Germline V gives CDR1 LGHDT, CDR2 YNNKEL (reference sequence). J lost 3 bases, V lost 2 bases, and 3 bases had no gene match. CDR3 length equals 15 residues.

The V and J genes are TRBV27 and TRBJ2-1; either TRBD1 or TRBD2 may fit D (5 bases each). Trimming took 4 bases from V and 4 from J, leaving 14 bases between them. The germline CDR1 and CDR2 sequences are MNHEY and SMNVEV (reference sequence). The CDR3 totals 15 residues. The DNA of the CDR3 is TGTGCCAGCAGTTCGACCGGGACGCGGTACAATGAGCAGTTCTTC. Amino acid sequence: CASSSTGTRYNEQFF.

As to this clone: This may be a read error: a much more frequent sequence differs by one nucleotide. Other DNA variants within this sample encode the same CDR3. V and J are TRBV6-5 and TRBJ2-2; D might be TRBD1 or TRBD2, each matching 5 bases. CDR1 is MNHEY, CDR2 SVGAGI, per germline. The V and J ends lost 2 bases and 3 bases respectively, with 7 bases between them. The CDR3 is 14 residues long. The CDR3 sequence is CASSYRGDTGELFF. The CDR3 nucleotides read TGTGCCAGCAGTTACAGGGGAGACACCGGGGAGCTGTTTTTT.

J is TRBJ1-5 and V is TRBV7-2, with TRBD1 matching over 9 bases. Losses at the gene ends were 2 bases for V and 8 bases for J; bases not matched to a gene: 4. The CDR3 is 14 residues long. CDR1 is SGHTA, CDR2 FQGNSA, per germline. CDR3 sequence: CASSLTGGSEPQHF. CDR3 nucleotides: TGTGCCAGCAGCTTAACAGGGGGCTCAGAGCCCCAGCATTTT. Based on the CDR3 plus reference TRBV7-2 and TRBJ1-5, the full variable domain is GAGVSQSPSNKVTEKGKDVELRCDPISGHTALYWYRQSLGQGLEFLIYFQGNSAPDKSGLPSDRFSAERTGGSVSTLTIQRTQQEDSAVYLCASSLTGGSEPQHFGDGTRLSIL.

V usage is TRBV10-3 and J usage is TRBJ1-5; a weak D match, TRBD1 (6 bases). CDR3 length equals 18 residues. Germline assignment: CDR1 ENHRY and CDR2 SYGVKD. The V end lost 0 bases, the J end lost 2 bases, and 17 bases lay between the germline ends. In nucleotides, the CDR3 is TGTGCCATCAGTGAGTCCGAAGAGGGCGCAGGGGGCAATCAGCCCCAGCATTTT. Its translation: CAISESEEGAGGNQPQHF.

The V gene is TRBV21-1, the J gene TRBJ1-4; the table's D call TRBD1 went unverified against the DNA. TRBV21-1 is marked as a pseudogene. This CDR3 is built from 14 residues. The CDR3 reads CASFVTGLNEKLFF. The CDR3 nucleotides read TGTGCCAGCTTTGTGACAGGGTTAAATGAAAAACTGTTTTTT.

This chain uses TRBV5-4 with TRBJ2-3; D might be TRBD2 (5 bases). The V end lost 5 bases, the J end lost 4 bases, and 17 bases lay between the germline ends. CDR3 size: 15 residues. Germline-derived CDR1 and CDR2 are SGHNT and YYREEE (reference sequence). CDR3 nucleotide sequence: TGTGCCAGCAGTGATAGGACTCATACGGCAGATACGCAGTATTTT. It translates to CASSDRTHTADTQYF.

This clone has more than one count but fewer than ten. This rearrangement joins TRBV4-1 to TRBJ1-1, with 7 bases aligning to TRBD1. CDR3 length equals 14 residues. J gave up 6 bases and V 2 bases, and 6 bases lay outside the gene matches. The germline V gene encodes CDR1 MGHRA and CDR2 YSYEKL. This chain's CDR3 is CASSQLTGASEAFF. Here the CDR3 DNA reads TGCGCCAGCAGCCAACTCACAGGGGCCTCTGAAGCTTTCTTT.